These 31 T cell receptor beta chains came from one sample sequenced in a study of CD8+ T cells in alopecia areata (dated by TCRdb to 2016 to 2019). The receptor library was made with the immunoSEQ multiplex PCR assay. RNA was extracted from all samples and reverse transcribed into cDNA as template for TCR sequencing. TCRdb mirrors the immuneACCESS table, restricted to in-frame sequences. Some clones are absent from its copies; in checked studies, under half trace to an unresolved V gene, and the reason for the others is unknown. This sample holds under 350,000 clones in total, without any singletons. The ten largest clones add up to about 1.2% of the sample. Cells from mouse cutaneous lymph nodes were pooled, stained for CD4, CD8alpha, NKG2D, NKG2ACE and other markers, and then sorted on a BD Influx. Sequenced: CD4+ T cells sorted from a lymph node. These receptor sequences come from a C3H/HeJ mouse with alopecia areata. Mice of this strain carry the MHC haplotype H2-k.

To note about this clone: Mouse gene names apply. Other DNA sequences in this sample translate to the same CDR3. CDR3 bases read: TGTGCCAGCAGTGGACAGTTTAACCAAGAC. Translating it yields CASSGQFNQD. In full, the CDR3 reads CASSGQFNQDTQYF. This chain joins TRBV13-1 and TRBJ2-5, with a weak D call TRBD1 (5 bases). Read data end 4 residues before the CDR3 end; the end is taken from the germline J gene. The CDR3 runs to 14 residues. The V and J ends lost 3 bases and 0 bases respectively, with 8 bases between them. Per the germline V gene, CDR1 is NSHNY and CDR2 is SYGAGN.

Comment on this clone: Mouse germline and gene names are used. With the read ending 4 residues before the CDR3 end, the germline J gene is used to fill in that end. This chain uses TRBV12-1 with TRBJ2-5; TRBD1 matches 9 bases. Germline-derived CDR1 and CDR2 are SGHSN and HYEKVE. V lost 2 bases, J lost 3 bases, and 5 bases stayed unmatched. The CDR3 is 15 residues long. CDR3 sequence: CASSRRDRAQDTQYF. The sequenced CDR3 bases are TGTGCCAGCTCTCGTCGGGACAGGGCACAAGAC.

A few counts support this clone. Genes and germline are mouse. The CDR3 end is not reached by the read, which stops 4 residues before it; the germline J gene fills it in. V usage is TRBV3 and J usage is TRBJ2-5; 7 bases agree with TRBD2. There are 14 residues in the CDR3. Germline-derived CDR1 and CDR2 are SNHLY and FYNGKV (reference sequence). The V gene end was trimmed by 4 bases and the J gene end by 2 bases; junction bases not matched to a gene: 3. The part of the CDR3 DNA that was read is TGTGCCAGCAGCTGGGGGGGGGTCCAAGAC. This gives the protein CASSWGGVQD. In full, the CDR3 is CASSWGGVQDTQYF. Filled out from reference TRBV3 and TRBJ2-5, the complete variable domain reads GPKVLQIPSHQIIDMGQMVTLNCDPVSNHLYFYWYKQILGQQMEFLVNFYNGKVMEKSKLFKDQFSVERPDGSYFTLKIQPTALEDSAVYFCASSWGGVQDTQYFGPGTRLLVL.

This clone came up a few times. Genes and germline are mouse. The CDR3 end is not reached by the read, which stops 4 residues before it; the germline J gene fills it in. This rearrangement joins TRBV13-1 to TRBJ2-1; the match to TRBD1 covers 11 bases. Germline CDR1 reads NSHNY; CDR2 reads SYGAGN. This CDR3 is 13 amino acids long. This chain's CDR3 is CASLRDRGAEQFF. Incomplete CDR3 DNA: TGTGCCAGCTTAAGGGACAGGGGGGCT.

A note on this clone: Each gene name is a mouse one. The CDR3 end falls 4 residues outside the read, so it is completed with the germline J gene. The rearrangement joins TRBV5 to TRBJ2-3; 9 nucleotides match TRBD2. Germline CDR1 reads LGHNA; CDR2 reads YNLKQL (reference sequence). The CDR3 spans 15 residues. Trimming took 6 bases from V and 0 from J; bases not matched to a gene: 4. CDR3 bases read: TGTGCCAGCAGAAACGGACTGGGGAGTGCAGAA. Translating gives CASRNGLGSAE. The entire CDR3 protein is CASRNGLGSAETLYF.

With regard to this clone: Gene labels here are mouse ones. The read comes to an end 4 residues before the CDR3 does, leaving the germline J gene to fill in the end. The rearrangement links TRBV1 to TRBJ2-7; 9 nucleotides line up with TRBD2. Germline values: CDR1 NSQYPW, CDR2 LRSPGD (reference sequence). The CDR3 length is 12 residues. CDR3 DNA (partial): TGCACCTGCAGGAACTGGGGGGAT. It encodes CTCRNWGD. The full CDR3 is CTCRNWGDEQYF. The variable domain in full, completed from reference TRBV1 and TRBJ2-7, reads VTLLEQNPRWRLVPRGQAVNLRCILKNSQYPWMSWYQQDLQKQLQWLFTLRSPGDKEVKSLPGADYLATRVTDTELRLQVANMSQGRTLYCTCRNWGDEQYFGPGTRLTVL.

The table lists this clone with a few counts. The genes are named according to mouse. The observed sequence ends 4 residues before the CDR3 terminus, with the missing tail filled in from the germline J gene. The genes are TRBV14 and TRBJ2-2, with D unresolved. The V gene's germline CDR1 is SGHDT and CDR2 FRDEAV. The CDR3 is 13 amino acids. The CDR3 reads CASSLARRGQLYF. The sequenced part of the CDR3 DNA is TGTGCCAGCAGTTTGGCCAGGAGGGGG.

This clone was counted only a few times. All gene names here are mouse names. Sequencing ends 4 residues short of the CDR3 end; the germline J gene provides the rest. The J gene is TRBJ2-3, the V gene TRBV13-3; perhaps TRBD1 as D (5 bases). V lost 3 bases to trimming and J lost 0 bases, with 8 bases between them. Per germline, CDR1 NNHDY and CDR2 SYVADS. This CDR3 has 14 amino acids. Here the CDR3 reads CASSGQPSAETLYF. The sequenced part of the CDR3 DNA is TGTGCCAGCAGTGGACAGCCTAGTGCAGAA.

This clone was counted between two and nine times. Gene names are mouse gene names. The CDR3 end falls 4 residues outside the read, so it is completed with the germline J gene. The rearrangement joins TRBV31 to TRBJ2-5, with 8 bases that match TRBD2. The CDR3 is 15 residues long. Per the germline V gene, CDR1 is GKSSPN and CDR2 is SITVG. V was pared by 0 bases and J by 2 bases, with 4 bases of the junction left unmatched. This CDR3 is CAWSLGGAPQDTQYF. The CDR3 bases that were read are TGTGCCTGGAGTCTAGGGGGGGCGCCCCAAGAC.

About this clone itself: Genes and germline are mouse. This chain's CDR3 is CASSRQGGDQDTQYF. Incomplete CDR3 DNA: TGTGCTAGCAGTAGACAAGGGGGCGACCAAGAC. This rearrangement joins TRBV17 to TRBJ2-5; TRBD1 might be the D (7 bases). The read terminates 4 residues ahead of where the CDR3 ends, so the germline J gene completes it. The V end was cut by 2 bases, the J end by 1 base, with 10 bases between. This CDR3 contains 15 residues. Per germline, CDR1 MNHDT and CDR2 YYDKIL.

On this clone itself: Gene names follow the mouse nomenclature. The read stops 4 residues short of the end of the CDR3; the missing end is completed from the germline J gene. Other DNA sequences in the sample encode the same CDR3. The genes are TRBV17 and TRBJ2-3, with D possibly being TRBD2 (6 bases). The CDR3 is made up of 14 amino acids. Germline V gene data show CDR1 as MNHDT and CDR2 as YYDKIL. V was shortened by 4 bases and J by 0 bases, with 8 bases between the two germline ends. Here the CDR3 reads CASSIGTSAETLYF. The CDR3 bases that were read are TGTGCTAGCAGTATTGGGACTAGTGCAGAA.

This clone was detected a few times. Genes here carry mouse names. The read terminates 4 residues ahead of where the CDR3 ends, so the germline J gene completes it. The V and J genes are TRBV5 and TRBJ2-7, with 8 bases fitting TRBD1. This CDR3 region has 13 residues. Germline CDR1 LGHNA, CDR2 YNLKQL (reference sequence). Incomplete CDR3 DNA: TGTGCCAGCAGCGACAGGGGCCCTTAT. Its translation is CASSDRGPY. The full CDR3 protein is CASSDRGPYEQYF.

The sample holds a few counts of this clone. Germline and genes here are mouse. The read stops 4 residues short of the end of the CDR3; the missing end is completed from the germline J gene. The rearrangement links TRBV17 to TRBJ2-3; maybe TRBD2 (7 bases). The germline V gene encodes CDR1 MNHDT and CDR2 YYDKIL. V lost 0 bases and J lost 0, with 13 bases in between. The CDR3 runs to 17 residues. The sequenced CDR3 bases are TGTGCTAGCAGTAGAGATCCTGGGGGCCATAGTGCAGAA. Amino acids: CASSRDPGGHSAE. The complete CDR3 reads CASSRDPGGHSAETLYF.

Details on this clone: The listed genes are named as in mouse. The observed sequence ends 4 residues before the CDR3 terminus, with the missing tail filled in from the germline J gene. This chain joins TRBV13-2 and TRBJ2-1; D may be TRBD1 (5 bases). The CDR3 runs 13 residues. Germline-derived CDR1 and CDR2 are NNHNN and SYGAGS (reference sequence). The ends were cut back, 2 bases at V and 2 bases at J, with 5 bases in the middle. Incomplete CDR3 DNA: TGTGCCAGCGGTGACAGGGACTATGCT. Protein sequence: CASGDRDYA. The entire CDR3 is CASGDRDYAEQFF.

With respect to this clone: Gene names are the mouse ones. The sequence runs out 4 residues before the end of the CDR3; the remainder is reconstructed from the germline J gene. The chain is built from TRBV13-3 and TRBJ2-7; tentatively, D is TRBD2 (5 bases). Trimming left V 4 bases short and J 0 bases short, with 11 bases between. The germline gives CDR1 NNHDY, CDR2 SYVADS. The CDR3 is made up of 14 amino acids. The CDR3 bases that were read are TGTGCCAGCAGTTCCTGGGTCTCCTCCTAT. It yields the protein CASSSWVSSY. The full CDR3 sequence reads CASSSWVSSYEQYF.

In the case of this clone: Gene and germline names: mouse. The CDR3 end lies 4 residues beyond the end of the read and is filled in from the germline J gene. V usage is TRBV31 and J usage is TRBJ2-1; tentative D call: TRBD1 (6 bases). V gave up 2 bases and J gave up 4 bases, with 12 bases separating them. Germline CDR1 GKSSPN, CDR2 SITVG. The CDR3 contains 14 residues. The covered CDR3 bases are TGTGCCTGGAGTTGGCAGGGGAGATATGCT. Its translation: CAWSWQGRYA. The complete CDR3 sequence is CAWSWQGRYAEQFF.

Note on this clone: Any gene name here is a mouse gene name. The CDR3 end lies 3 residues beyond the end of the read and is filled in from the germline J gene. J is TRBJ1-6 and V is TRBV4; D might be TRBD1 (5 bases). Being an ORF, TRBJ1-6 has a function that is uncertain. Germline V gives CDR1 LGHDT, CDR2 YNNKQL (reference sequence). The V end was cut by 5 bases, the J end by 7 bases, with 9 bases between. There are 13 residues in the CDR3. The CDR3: CASSRQNNSPLYF. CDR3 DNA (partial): TGTGCCAGCAGCCGACAGAACAATTCGCCC.

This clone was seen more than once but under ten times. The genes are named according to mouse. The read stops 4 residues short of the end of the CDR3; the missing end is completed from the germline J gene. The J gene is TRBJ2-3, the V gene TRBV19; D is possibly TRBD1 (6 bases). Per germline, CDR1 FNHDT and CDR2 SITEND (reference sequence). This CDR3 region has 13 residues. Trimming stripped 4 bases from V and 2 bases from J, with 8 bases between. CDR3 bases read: TGTGCCAGCAGTCACAGGGTTGCAGAA. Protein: CASSHRVAE. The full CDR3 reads CASSHRVAETLYF.

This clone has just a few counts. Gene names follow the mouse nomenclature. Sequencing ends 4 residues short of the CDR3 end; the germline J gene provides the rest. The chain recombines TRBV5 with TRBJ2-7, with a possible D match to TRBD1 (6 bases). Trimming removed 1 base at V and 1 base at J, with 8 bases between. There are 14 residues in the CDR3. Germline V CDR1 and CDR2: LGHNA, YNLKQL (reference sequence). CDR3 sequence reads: CASSQVQGSYEQYF. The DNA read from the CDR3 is TGTGCCAGCAGCCAAGTTCAGGGGTCCTAT.

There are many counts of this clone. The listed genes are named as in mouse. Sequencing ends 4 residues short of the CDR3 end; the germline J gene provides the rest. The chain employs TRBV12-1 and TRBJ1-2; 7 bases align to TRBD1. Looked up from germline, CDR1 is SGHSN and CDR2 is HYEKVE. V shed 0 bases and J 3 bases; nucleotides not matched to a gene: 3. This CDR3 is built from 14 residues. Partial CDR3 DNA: TGTGCCAGCTCTCTCGCCGGGACAGACTCC. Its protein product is CASSLAGTDS. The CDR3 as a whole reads CASSLAGTDSDYTF.

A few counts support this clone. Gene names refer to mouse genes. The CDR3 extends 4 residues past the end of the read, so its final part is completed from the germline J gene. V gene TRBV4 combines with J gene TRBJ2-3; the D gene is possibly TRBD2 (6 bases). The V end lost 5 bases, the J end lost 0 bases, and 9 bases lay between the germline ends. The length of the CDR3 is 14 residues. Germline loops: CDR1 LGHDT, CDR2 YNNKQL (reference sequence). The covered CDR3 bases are TGTGCCAGCAGCAGACTGGCTAGTGCAGAA. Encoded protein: CASSRLASAE. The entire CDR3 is CASSRLASAETLYF.

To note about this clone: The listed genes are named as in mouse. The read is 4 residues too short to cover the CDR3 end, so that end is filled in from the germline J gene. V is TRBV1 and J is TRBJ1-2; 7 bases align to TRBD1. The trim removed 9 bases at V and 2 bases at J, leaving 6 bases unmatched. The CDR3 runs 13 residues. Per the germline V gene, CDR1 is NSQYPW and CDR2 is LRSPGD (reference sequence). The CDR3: CTCGRGLNSDYTF. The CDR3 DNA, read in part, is TGCACCTGTGGGAGGGGGCTCAACTCC.

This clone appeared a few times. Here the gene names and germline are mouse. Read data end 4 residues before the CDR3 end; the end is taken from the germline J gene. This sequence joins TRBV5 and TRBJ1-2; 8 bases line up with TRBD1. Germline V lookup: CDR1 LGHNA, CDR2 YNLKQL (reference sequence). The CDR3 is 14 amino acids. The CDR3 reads CASSQGTGKSDYTF. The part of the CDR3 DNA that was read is TGTGCCAGCAGCCAAGGGACAGGGAAGAGC.

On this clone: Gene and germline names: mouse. The sequenced CDR3 bases are TGTGCCAGCAGTGATTGGGACAGGGTGTAT. Its translation is CASSDWDRVY. In full, the CDR3 is CASSDWDRVYEQYF. The rearrangement joins TRBV13-3 to TRBJ2-7; 9 bases fit TRBD1. The read ends 4 residues shy of where the CDR3 ends; the end is completed using the germline J gene. CDR1 is NNHDY and CDR2 is SYVADS in the germline V gene. The CDR3 is made up of 14 amino acids.

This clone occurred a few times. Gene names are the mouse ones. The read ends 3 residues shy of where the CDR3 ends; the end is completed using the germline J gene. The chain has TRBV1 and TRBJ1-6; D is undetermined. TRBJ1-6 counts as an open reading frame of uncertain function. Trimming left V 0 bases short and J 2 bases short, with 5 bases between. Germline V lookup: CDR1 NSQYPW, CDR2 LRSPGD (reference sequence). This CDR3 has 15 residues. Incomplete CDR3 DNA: TGCACCTGCAGTGCAGACCAGGCCTATAATTCGCCC. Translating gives CTCSADQAYNSP. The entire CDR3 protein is CTCSADQAYNSPLYF.

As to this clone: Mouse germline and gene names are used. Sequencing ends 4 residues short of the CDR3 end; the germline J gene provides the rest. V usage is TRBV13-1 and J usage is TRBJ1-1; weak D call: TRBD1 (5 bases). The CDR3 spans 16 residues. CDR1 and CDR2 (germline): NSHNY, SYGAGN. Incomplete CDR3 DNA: TGTGCCAGCAGTGCTCTCCCGGGACTGGGGGGAGGA. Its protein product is CASSALPGLGGG. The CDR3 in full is CASSALPGLGGGEVFF.

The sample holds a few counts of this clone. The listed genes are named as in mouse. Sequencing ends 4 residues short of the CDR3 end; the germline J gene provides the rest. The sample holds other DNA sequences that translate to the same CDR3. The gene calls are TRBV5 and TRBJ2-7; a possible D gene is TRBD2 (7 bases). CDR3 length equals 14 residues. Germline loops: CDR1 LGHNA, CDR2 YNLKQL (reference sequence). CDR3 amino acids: CASSQAGGEYEQYF. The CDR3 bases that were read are TGTGCCAGCAGCCAGGCTGGGGGCGAATAT.

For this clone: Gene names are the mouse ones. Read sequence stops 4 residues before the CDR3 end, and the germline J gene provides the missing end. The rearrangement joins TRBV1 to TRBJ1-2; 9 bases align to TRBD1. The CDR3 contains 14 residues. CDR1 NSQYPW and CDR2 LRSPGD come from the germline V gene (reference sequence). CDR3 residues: CTCSAEGQGGDYTF. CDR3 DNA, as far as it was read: TGCACCTGCAGTGCAGAGGGACAGGGCGGC.

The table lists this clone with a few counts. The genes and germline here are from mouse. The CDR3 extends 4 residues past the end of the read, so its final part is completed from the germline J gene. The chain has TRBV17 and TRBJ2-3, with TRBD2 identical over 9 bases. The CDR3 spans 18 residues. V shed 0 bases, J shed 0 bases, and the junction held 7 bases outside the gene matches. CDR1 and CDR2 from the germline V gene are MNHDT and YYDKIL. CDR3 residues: CASSRDPPTGGSAETLYF. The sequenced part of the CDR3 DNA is TGTGCTAGCAGTAGAGATCCCCCGACTGGGGGTAGTGCAGAA.

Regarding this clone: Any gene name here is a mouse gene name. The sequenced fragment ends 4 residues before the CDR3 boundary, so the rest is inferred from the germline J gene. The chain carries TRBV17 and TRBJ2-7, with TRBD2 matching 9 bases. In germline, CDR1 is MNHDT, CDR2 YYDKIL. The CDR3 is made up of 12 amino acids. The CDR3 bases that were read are TGTGCTAGCAGTGACTGGGGGTAT. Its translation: CASSDWGY. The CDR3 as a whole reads CASSDWGYEQYF.

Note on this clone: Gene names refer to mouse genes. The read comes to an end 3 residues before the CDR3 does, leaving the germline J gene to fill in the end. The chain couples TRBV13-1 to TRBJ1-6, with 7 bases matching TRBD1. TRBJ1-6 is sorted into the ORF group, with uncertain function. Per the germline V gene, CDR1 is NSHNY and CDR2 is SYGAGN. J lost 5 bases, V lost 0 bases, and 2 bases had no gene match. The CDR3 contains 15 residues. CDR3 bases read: TGTGCCAGCAGTGATGTGACAGGGAATAATTCGCCC. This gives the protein CASSDVTGNNSP. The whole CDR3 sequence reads CASSDVTGNNSPLYF.